The entry below describes one T cell receptor beta chain. What it binds is unknown. Of the isolated RNA, all was reverse transcribed, and so the sequenced material was expressed TCRB transcripts. The method was immunoSEQ multiplex PCR; TCRdb's version includes in-frame clones alone and lacks a portion of them. The sample has over 55,000 clones, under 60% seen once. The data originate from a study of beta chain features in type 1 diabetes. Whole-study findings and limits: Moderate but significant shortening of TCRB CDR3s was recorded in all four CD4+ subsets from Type 1 diabetes patients.

The specimen sequenced was Tregs from blood. The receptor's source is a woman between 40 and 50 years old with type 1 diabetes.

The CDR3 region has the DNA TGTGCCAGCAGCTTGGCTGGCGGCGGGAGGGCGTCCTACGAGCAGTACTTC. It encodes CASSLAGGGRASYEQYF. This sequence joins TRBV5-4 and TRBJ2-7; 9 bases are shared with TRBD2. Germline V gene data show CDR1 as SGHNT and CDR2 as YYREEE (reference sequence). This CDR3 region has 17 residues. The V and J ends lost 0 bases and 1 base, in that order; junction bases with no gene match: 8.